The 10 T cell receptor beta chains presented below share a single source sample, sequenced in a study of control samples from healthy donors and cancer patients (dated by TCRdb to the early 2020s). Libraries came from the immunoSEQ multiplex PCR assay. TCRdb re-hosts the immuneACCESS table, in-frame sequences only. Its copies lack some clones; in the studies checked, an unresolved V gene accounts for under half of them, and the cause for the rest is not known. The sample data list some 120,000 clones, and over 75% of these were observed just once. The ten largest clones add up to more than 2% of the sample. The specimen sequenced was blood. The receptors were gathered from a man aged 18-30 years in good health.

V gene TRBV9 combines with J gene TRBJ2-3; D is perhaps TRBD1 (5 bases). The length of the CDR3 is 14 residues. Germline V lookup: CDR1 SGDLS, CDR2 YYNGEE. Trimming pared 0 bases from V and 2 bases from J, leaving 7 bases between. DNA of the CDR3: TGTGCCAGCAGCGTAGGCAGGGACACAGATACGCAGTATTTT. This gives the protein CASSVGRDTDTQYF.

The J gene is TRBJ1-1, the V gene TRBV10-1; D is possibly TRBD1 (6 bases). The germline gives CDR1 WNHNN, CDR2 SYGVQD (reference sequence). CDR3 length equals 13 residues. V shed 5 bases and J shed 6 bases, with 13 bases lying between them. This chain's CDR3 is CASSSTGSAEAFF. The CDR3 DNA reads TGCGCCAGCAGTTCCACAGGGAGCGCTGAAGCTTTCTTT.

The chain carries TRBV6-1 and TRBJ2-5, with TRBD2 matching over 11 bases. The CDR3 has 16 amino acids. Germline V gives CDR1 MNHNS, CDR2 SASEGT. V was pared by 2 bases and J by 4 bases, with 6 bases of the junction left unmatched. The CDR3 nucleotides are TGTGCCAGCAGTGAAAAGGGGCTAGCGGGAGGAGAGACCCAGTACTTC. It encodes CASSEKGLAGGETQYF.

V usage is TRBV6-1 and J usage is TRBJ2-5; D is possibly TRBD2 (5 bases). The germline V gene encodes CDR1 MNHNS and CDR2 SASEGT. V was trimmed by 2 bases and J by 5 bases, leaving 12 bases between them. The CDR3 runs to 14 residues. The CDR3 nucleotides are TGTGCCAGCAGTGAACACAGCGGTCGGGAGACCCAGTACTTC. Amino acid sequence: CASSEHSGRETQYF.

The chain has TRBV27 and TRBJ2-3; D ambiguous. CDR3 length equals 13 residues. Trimming left V 3 bases short and J 2 bases short, with 6 bases between. The V gene's germline CDR1 is MNHEY and CDR2 SMNVEV (reference sequence). This CDR3 reads CASSFRNTDTQYF. The CDR3 region has the DNA TGTGCCAGCAGTTTCAGGAACACAGATACGCAGTATTTT.

CDR3 nucleotides: TGTGCCAGCAGCTTACCGCTTAAGCGGGAGGTTCAAGAGACCCAGTACTTC. Amino acid sequence: CASSLPLKREVQETQYF. The genes are TRBV7-9 and TRBJ2-5; 9 nucleotides match TRBD2. The CDR3 covers 17 residues. The V segment lost 2 bases and the J segment 2 bases; nucleotides outside the gene matches: 9. Looked up from germline, CDR1 is SEHNR and CDR2 is FQNEAQ (reference sequence).

The chain has TRBV6-5 and TRBJ1-1, with unresolved D. CDR1 and CDR2 from the germline V gene are MNHEY and SVGAGI. CDR3 length: 14 amino acids. V dropped 6 bases and J dropped 4 bases, with 15 bases sitting between them. This CDR3 is CASSHSIAATEAFF. CDR3 sequence (DNA): TGTGCCAGCAGCCACTCGATAGCCGCCACTGAAGCTTTCTTT.

The chain employs TRBV19 and TRBJ2-3; possibly TRBD1 for D (7 bases). In germline, CDR1 is LNHDA, CDR2 SQIVND (reference sequence). The V gene lost 9 bases and the J gene lost 3 bases, with 16 bases spanning the gap. There are 14 residues in the CDR3. This CDR3 reads CASSRQGGTDTQYF. The CDR3 DNA follows: TGTGCCAGCTCGAGACAGGGAGGAACAGATACGCAGTATTTT.

The chain employs TRBV4-1 and TRBJ2-7; D call uncertain. Trimming stripped 4 bases from V and 6 bases from J, with 13 bases between. The CDR3 has 13 amino acids. Looked up from germline, CDR1 is MGHRA and CDR2 is YSYEKL. For the CDR3, the DNA is TGCGCCAGCAGCCGCGAGCTCGATCGCGAGCAGTACGTC. Encoded protein: CASSRELDREQYV.

The rearrangement joins TRBV28 to TRBJ2-2; D not resolved. The CDR3 runs to 14 residues. The germline V gene encodes CDR1 MDHEN and CDR2 SYDVKM. V was shortened by 3 bases and J by 0 bases, with 5 bases between the two germline ends. CDR3 nucleotide sequence: TGTGCCAGCAGTTTGGCAGCGAACACCGGGGAGCTGTTTTTT. Residues: CASSLAANTGELFF.